Described below is a single T cell receptor beta chain sequence and its context. What it recognizes is unknown. The sample originates from a study of T cells in Graves' hyperthyroidism and ophthalmopathy. The CDR3 regions of TCR beta were amplified from RNA transcripts. TCR CDR3 underwent first-round RT-PCR with the HTBI primer set. One entry per CDR3 protein results from TCRdb running MiXCR on the multiplex PCR reads. The sample shows about 610,000 distinct CDR3 sequences, about 15% of them seen only once. The ends were cut back, 0 bases at V and 9 bases at J, with 15 bases in the middle. The CDR3 spans 15 residues. Germline V gene sequence: CDR1 KGHSH, CDR2 LQKENI. Regarding the study as a whole: Most thyroid clonotypes expanded above 0.001 were also detected in blood. Classification by a 13 V-J model distinguished ophthalmopathy from stable hyperthyroidism. The model forecast ophthalmopathy, anticipating it by a median about 6.5 months before onset.

The sample consisted of blood. The receptor's source is a woman aged 40-49 years with Graves' ophthalmopathy. The genes are TRBV18 and TRBJ2-1; D may be TRBD2 (5 bases). CDR3 DNA sequence: TGTGCCAGCTCACCACCGGAAAAGCGGAACACTGAGCAGTTCTTC. Amino acid sequence: CASSPPEKRNTEQFF.